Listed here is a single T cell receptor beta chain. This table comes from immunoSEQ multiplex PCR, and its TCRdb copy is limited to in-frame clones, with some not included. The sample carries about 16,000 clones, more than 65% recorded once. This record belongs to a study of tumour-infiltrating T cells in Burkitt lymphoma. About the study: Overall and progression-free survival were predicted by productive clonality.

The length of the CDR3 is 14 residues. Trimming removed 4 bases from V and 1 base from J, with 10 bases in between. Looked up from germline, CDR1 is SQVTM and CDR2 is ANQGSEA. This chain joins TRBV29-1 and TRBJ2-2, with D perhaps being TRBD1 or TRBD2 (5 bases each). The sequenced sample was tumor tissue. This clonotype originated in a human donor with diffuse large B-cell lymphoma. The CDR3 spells CSVGGDVNTGELFF. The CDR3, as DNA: TGCAGCGTTGGAGGGGATGTGAACACCGGGGAGCTGTTTTTT.